This record looks at one T cell receptor (beta chain) sequence and its context. Primers for the PCR totalled 60 Vbeta and 13 Jbeta. Sequencing was performed with immunoSEQ multiplex PCR; in TCRdb, only in-frame clones are kept and a portion is missing. The sample yields tens of thousands of clones, 70% to 85% seen once. CDR1 and CDR2 (germline): SGHRS, YFSETQ. There are 14 residues in the CDR3. With 1 base clipped from V and 3 bases from J, the junction kept 0 bases outside the gene matches. The data were obtained in a study of cytomegalovirus exposure and HLA in healthy donors. Study context: Assignment to the Caucasian-associated ancestry cluster applied to approximately 80% of the approximately 400 genotyped donors.

This TCR was recovered from a woman aged 45 to 65 in good health and CMV-seropositive. The V and J genes are TRBV5-1 and TRBJ2-2; TRBD1 matches at 7 bases. The material sequenced was PBMCs. In nucleotides, the CDR3 is TGCGCCAGCAGCTTGACAGGGGACACCGGGGAGCTGTTTTTT. The encoded protein is CASSLTGDTGELFF.